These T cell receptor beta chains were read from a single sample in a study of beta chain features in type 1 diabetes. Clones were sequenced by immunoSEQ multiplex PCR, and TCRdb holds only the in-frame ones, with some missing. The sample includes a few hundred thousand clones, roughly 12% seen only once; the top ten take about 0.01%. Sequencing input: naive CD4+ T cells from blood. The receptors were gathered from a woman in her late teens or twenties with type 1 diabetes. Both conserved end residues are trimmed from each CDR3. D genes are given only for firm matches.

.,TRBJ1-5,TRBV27,ASSLLAGNQPQH
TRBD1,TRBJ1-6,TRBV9,ASSVAWGAGGNSPLH
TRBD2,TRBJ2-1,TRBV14,ASSHLAGDFRNEQF
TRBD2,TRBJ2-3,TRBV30,AWSLSSGHTQY
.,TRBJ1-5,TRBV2,ASSDGRLSH
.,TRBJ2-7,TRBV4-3,ASSQDPVSSYEQY
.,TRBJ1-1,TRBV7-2,ASSPRSTEAF
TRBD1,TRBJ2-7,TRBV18,ASSPVTGTRSLEQY
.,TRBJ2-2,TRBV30,AWRGRRTGELF
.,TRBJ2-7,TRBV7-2,ASSPDYEQY
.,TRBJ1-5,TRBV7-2,ASSFLTGSNQPQH
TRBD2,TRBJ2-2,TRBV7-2,ASNTPGLPSGELF
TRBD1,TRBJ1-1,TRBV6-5,ASNRGQGATEAF
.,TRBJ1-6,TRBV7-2,ASSLEGHSYNSPLH
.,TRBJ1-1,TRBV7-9,ASSFSGADTEAF
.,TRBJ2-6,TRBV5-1,ASSLTSSGANVLT
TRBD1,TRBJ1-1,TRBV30,AWSVTPGGGTEAF
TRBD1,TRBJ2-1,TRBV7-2,ASSPGQSYNEQF
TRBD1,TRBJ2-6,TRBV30,ARQGVSGANVLT
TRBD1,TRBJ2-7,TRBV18,ASSPRQGIEAQY
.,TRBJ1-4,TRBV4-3,ASSQETGRSNEKLF
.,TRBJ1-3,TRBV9,ASSRRQSSAAGNTIY
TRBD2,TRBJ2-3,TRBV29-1,SSRLALTDTQY
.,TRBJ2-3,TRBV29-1,SVVAAGITDTQY
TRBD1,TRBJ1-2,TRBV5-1,ASSLSGGDYGYT
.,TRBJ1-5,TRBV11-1,ASSLGGRGGNQPQH
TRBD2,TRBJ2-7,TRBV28,ASWGLAGVNEQY
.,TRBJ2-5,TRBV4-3,ASSLTGYQETQY
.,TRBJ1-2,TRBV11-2,ASSSGVGGYT
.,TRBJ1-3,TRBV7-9,ASSSRGGNTIY
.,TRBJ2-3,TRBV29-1,SVRSGSSTDTQY
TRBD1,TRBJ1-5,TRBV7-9,ASSLGDSSNQPQH
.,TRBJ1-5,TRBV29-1,SASGINQPQH
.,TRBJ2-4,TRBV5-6,ASSLYRAKNIQY
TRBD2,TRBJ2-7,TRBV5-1,ASSPSRLAGAYEQY
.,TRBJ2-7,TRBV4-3,ASSQVSGTYNYEQY
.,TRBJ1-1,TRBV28,ASHTWPTEAF
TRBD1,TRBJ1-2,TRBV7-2,ASSPDRVGGYT
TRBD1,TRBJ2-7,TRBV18,ASSPRDRAYEQY
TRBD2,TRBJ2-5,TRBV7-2,ASSPGLGRETQY
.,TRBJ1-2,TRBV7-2,ASSLTGYGYT
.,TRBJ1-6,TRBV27,ASSWGGGSYNSPLH
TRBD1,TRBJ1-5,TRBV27,ASSWGRGESQPQH
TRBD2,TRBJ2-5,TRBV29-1,SVEVLPVWLAAGGETQY
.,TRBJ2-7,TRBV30,AWSVQGGEQY
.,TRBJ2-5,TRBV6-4,ASTTPGVRQETQY
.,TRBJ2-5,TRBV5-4,ASTLEGGAQETQY
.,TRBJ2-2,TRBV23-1,ASPQGRTENTGELF
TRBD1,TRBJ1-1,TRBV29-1,SAGQGAAEAF
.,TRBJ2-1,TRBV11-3,ASSPDGQLNNEQF
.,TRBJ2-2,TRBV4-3,ASSQDPEPLGGGELF